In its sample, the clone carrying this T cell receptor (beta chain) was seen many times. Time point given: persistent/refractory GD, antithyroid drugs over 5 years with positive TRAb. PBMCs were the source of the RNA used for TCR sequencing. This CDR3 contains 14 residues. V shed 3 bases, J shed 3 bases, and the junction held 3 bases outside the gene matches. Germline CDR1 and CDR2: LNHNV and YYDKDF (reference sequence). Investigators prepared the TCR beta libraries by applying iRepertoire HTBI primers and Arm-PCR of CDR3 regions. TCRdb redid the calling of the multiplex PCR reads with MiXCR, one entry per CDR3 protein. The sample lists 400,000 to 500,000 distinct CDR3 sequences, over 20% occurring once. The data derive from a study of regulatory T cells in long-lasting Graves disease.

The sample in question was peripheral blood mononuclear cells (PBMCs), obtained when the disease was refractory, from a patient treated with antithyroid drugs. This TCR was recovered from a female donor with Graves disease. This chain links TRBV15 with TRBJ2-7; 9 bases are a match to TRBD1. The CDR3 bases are TGTGCCACCAGCAGGGGGACAGGGAACTACGAGCAGTACTTC. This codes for CATSRGTGNYEQYF. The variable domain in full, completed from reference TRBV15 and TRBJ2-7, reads DAMVIQNPRYQVTQFGKPVTLSCSQTLNHNVMYWYQQKSSQAPKLLFHYYDKDFNNEADTPDNFQSRRPNTSFCFLDIRSPGLGDTAMYLCATSRGTGNYEQYFGPGTRLTVT.